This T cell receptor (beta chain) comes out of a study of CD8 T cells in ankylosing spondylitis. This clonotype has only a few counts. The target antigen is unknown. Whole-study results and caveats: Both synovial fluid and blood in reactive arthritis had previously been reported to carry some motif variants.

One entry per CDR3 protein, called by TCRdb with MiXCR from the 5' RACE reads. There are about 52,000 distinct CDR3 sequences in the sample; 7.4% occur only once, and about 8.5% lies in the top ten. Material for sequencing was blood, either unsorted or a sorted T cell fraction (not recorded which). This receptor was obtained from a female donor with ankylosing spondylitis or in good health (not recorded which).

The CDR3: CSARARTGTDTQYF. The CDR3, as DNA: TGCAGTGCTAGGGCTAGGACAGGCACAGATACGCAGTATTTT. The V and J genes are TRBV20-1 and TRBJ2-3, with D tentatively TRBD1 (6 bases). The CDR3 spans 14 residues. Germline V CDR1 and CDR2: DFQATT, SNEGSKA (reference sequence). The V end lost 3 bases, the J end lost 1 base, and 11 bases lay between the germline ends.